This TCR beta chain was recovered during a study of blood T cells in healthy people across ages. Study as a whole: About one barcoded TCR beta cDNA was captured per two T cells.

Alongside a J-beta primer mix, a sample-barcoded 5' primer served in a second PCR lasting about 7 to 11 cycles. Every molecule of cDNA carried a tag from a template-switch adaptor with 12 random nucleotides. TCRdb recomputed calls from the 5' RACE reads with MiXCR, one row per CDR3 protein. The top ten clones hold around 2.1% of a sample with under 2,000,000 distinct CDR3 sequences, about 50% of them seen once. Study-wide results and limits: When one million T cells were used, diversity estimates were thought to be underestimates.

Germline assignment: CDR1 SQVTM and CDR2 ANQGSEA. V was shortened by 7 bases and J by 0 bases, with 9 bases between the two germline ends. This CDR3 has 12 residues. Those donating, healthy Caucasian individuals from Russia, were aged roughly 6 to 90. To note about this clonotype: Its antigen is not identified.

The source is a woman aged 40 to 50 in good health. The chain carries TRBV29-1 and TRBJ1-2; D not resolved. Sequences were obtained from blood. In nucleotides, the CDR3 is TGCAGCGCAGAGGCAGCTAACTATGGCTACACCTTC. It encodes CSAEAANYGYTF.